Listed here are 15 T cell receptor beta chains from one sample, sequenced in a study of blood T cell repertoires in COVID-19. Using immunoSEQ multiplex PCR, the repertoire was profiled, and TCRdb retains in-frame clones only, with some absent. The table records 170,000 or so clones, approximately 80% of them present only once. The sample taken for sequencing was peripheral blood. The receptors were gathered from a woman in her fifties or sixties with acute or convalescent COVID-19.

J is TRBJ2-1 and V is TRBV5-6; TRBD2 might be the D (5 bases). Germline V gene sequence: CDR1 SGHDT, CDR2 YYEEEE. This CDR3 contains 16 residues. The V end lost 4 bases, the J end lost 0 bases, and 14 bases lay between the germline ends. The CDR3 DNA is TGTGCCAGCAGCGACAACAGCGGTAGCTCCTACAATGAGCAGTTCTTC. As protein: CASSDNSGSSYNEQFF. Full variable domain (missing parts from reference TRBV5-6 and TRBJ2-1): DAGVTQSPTHLIKTRGQQVTLRCSPKSGHDTVSWYQQALGQGPQFIFQYYEEEERQRGNFPDRFSGHQFPNYSSELNVNALLLGDSALYLCASSDNSGSSYNEQFFGPGTRLTVL.

The rearrangement links TRBV4-2 to TRBJ2-3, with TRBD2 matching over 14 bases. This CDR3 contains 16 residues. Losses at the gene ends were 5 bases for V and 4 bases for J; bases not matched to a gene: 5. In germline, CDR1 is LGHNA, CDR2 YNFKEQ. CDR3 loop: CASSKTSGGAPDTQYF. The CDR3 DNA follows: TGTGCCAGCAGCAAGACTAGCGGGGGGGCCCCAGATACGCAGTATTTT.

V is TRBV7-2 and J is TRBJ1-6; D gene ambiguous. CDR1 and CDR2 from the germline V gene are SGHTA and FQGNSA. The CDR3 is 15 amino acids. With 5 bases removed from V and 5 bases from J, the gap between germline ends came to 13 bases. The CDR3 region has the DNA TGTGCCAGCAGCCCTGGCCGTTTCAATAATTCACCCCTCCACTTT. Its protein product is CASSPGRFNNSPLHF.

This chain joins TRBV5-5 and TRBJ2-5; 7 bases line up with TRBD1. Germline CDR1 is SGHKS and CDR2 is YYEKEE (reference sequence). The CDR3 spans 13 residues. Trimming at V came to 4 bases and at J to 5 bases, leaving 5 bases not matched to a gene. The CDR3 bases are TGTGCCAGCAGCGCGACAGGGCTGGAGACCCAGTACTTC. The encoded protein is CASSATGLETQYF.

This clone was observed a few times. The V call is TRBV5-1, the J call TRBJ2-4; the D gene is possibly TRBD2 (6 bases). Germline V gene sequence: CDR1 SGHRS, CDR2 YFSETQ. This CDR3 region has 15 residues. V was clipped by 2 bases and J by 6 bases, with 15 bases between them. The CDR3 nucleotides read TGCGCCAGCAGCTTATCGTCGGGAGATGGAAACATTCAGTACTTC. Protein: CASSLSSGDGNIQYF.

The chain has TRBV19 and TRBJ2-7, with TRBD2 matching over 10 bases. CDR1 LNHDA and CDR2 SQIVND come from the germline V gene (reference sequence). The CDR3 sequence is 15 residues long. The V segment lost 5 bases and the J segment 3 bases; nucleotides outside the gene matches: 7. The CDR3 sequence: CASSSRLAGDYEQYF. The CDR3 DNA follows: TGTGCCAGTAGTTCCCGTCTAGCGGGGGACTACGAGCAGTACTTC.

V and J are TRBV3-1 (or the pseudogene TRBV3-2) and TRBJ2-7; possibly TRBD1 for D (5 bases). This CDR3 contains 15 residues. Deletions cut 5 bases from V and 0 bases from J, with 14 bases between. Germline CDR1 is LGHDT and CDR2 is YNNKEL (reference sequence). The CDR3: CASSARQTFSYEQYF. CDR3 in DNA: TGTGCCAGCAGCGCAAGACAGACCTTCTCCTACGAGCAGTACTTC.

The V call is TRBV3-1 (or the pseudogene TRBV3-2), the J call TRBJ2-1; 11 bases agree with TRBD2. This CDR3 contains 17 residues. V was pared by 4 bases and J by 7 bases, with 12 bases of the junction left unmatched. Germline lookup yields CDR1 LGHDT and CDR2 YNNKEL (reference sequence). CDR3 nucleotide sequence: TGTGCCAGCAGCCTTCGTAGCGGGGGGGTTCACCTAAATGAGCAGTTCTTC. As protein: CASSLRSGGVHLNEQFF.

The rearrangement joins TRBV25-1 to TRBJ2-5; TRBD2 aligns across 7 bases. Germline CDR1 reads MGHDK; CDR2 reads SYGVNS. The CDR3 length is 14 residues. After removal of 3 bases from V and 5 bases from J, the junction contained 6 bases not matched to a gene. CDR3 coding DNA: TGTGCCAGCAGTGAGGGAGGGGTTTCTGAGACCCAGTACTTC. Its translation: CASSEGGVSETQYF.

The gene calls are TRBV12-3 or TRBV12-4 and TRBJ1-4, with a weak D call TRBD1 (5 bases). V was cut by 8 bases and J by 7 bases, with 14 bases left in between. This CDR3 has 13 residues. The CDR3 region is CASRRGVREKLFF. In nucleotides, the CDR3 is TGTGCCAGCCGCCGGGGGGTTCGTGAAAAACTGTTTTTT.

This rearrangement joins TRBV2 to TRBJ2-3; D remains ambiguous. The CDR3 covers 14 residues. Trimming pared 8 bases from V and 2 bases from J, leaving 14 bases between. Germline V CDR1 and CDR2: SNHLY, FYNNEI. The CDR3 loop reads CASASQVLTDTQYF. CDR3 nucleotides: TGTGCCAGCGCGAGTCAGGTCCTCACAGATACGCAGTATTTT.

The sample holds a few counts of this clone. This sequence joins TRBV6-2 or TRBV6-3 and TRBJ1-4; 8 nucleotides match TRBD1. CDR3 size: 15 residues. Trimming removed 2 bases from V and 5 bases from J; junction bases left unmatched: 4. The germline gives CDR1 MNHEY, CDR2 SVGEGT. The CDR3 nucleotides are TGTGCCAGCAGTTACGGGGGGACAGGAAATGAAAAACTGTTTTTT. It is translated as CASSYGGTGNEKLFF.

At least ten counts were recorded for this clone. The chain carries TRBV10-3 and TRBJ1-2; unclear D gene. Per the germline V gene, CDR1 is ENHRY and CDR2 is SYGVKD. Trimming removed 2 bases at V and 4 bases at J, with 20 bases between. The CDR3 has 17 residues. The CDR3 DNA is TGTGCCATCAGTGAGCGGCACCGGGGTCCGGGATTCTATGGCTACACCTTC. Protein: CAISERHRGPGFYGYTF.

The J gene is TRBJ1-2, the V gene TRBV6-2 or TRBV6-3; unclear D gene. The ends were cut back, 6 bases at V and 5 bases at J, with 22 bases in the middle. Germline V lookup: CDR1 MNHEY, CDR2 SVGEGT. This CDR3 region has 16 residues. The CDR3 sequence: CASSPSTILASYGYTF. CDR3 DNA sequence: TGTGCCAGCAGCCCCTCAACCATCCTGGCTTCGTATGGCTACACCTTC.

The chain links TRBV6-2 or TRBV6-3 to TRBJ2-5; D gene uncertain. The CDR3 runs to 11 residues. V lost 2 bases, J lost 11 bases, and 9 bases lay in between. Looked up from germline, CDR1 is MNHEY and CDR2 is SVGEGT. The CDR3 DNA sequence: TGTGCCAGCAGTTACACCTGGGCTCAGTACTTC. This encodes CASSYTWAQYF.